The subject of this entry is one TCR beta chain. Its antigen is not identified. This CDR3 is 16 amino acids long. CDR1 and CDR2 from the germline V gene are MNHNS and SASEGT. Losses at the gene ends were 0 bases for V and 6 bases for J; bases not matched to a gene: 9. This record belongs to a study of shared clonotypes between healthy human individuals. Findings and limits, study-wide: Roughly 5% of naive CD4 clonotypes were common to several donors. Generally, estimated richness proved larger in naive subsets than it did in memory subsets. Large depth notwithstanding, sorted-subset sequencing proved incomplete by rarefaction.

The assay ran at deep level. Assay used: immunoSEQ multiplex PCR; TCRdb lists only in-frame clones, some missing. The data show about 2.3 million clones, with around 93% seen just once and around 0.4% held by the top ten. The V gene is TRBV6-1, the J gene TRBJ2-3, with TRBD2 matching over 7 bases. This clonotype was sampled from a man in his late teens or twenties in good health. Some clones in this sample may be carry-over from other donors' samples. What was sequenced was naive CD4+ T cells from PBMCs. The sample's subset: CD45RA+ positively selected. The CDR3 reads CASSEAGGRGPDTQYF. The CDR3, as DNA: TGTGCCAGCAGTGAAGCAGGAGGGAGGGGCCCCGATACGCAGTATTTT.